The 8 T cell receptor beta chains reported below all come from one sample, sequenced in a study of esophageal squamous cell carcinoma under preoperative chemotherapy. Indicated time point: before preoperative PTX-NDP chemotherapy. MiXCR was run by TCRdb on the PCR reads, yielding one entry per CDR3 protein. The sample lists about 30,000 distinct CDR3 sequences, under 55% occurring once. Sampling was conducted from a patient given preoperative chemotherapy. The origin of the receptors is a human donor with esophageal squamous cell carcinoma. The donor label of this sample is uncertain.

As concerns this clonotype: One base away lies a much larger clone, so this may be a sequencing read error. V and J are TRBV7-9 and TRBJ2-1, with 10 bases matching TRBD2. V lost 3 bases and J lost 10; bases outside the gene matches: 21. The CDR3 is 19 residues long. Germline V gene lookup returns CDR1 SEHNR and CDR2 FQNEAQ (reference sequence). The CDR3 DNA sequence: TGTGCCAGCAGCTTCCCCATATCGGGACTAGCGACGAGTCGTTACGAGCAGTTCTTC. This codes for CASSFPISGLATSRYEQFF.

Concerning this clonotype: No DNA is shown, since the ends of the CDR3 on it are uncertain; the CDR3 is the one TCRdb lists. The CDR3 loop is CASSFAVGPGNTEAFF. The genes are TRBV7-8 and TRBJ1-1; the tabulated D call, TRBD1, remains unverified against the DNA. In germline, CDR1 is SGHVS, CDR2 FQNEAQ. The CDR3 spans 16 residues, counting both ends.

There are many counts of this clonotype. The rearrangement joins TRBV7-3 to TRBJ2-3, with TRBD2 matching 9 bases. After removal of 5 bases from V and 2 bases from J, the junction contained 5 bases not matched to a gene. The CDR3 length is 15 residues. Looked up from germline, CDR1 is SGHTA and CDR2 is FQGTGA. Here the CDR3 DNA reads TGTGCCAGCAGCCTACTAGCGGGCCACACAGATACGCAGTATTTT. Translation: CASSLLAGHTDTQYF.

This sequence joins TRBV19 and TRBJ2-7; D gene uncertain. Germline V gives CDR1 LNHDA, CDR2 SQIVND (reference sequence). The CDR3 runs to 11 residues. V lost 5 bases to trimming and J lost 4 bases, with 6 bases between them. For the CDR3, the DNA is TGTGCCAGTAGTTCCCTTTACGAGCAGTACTTC. Residues: CASSSLYEQYF.

The rearrangement links TRBV7-3 to TRBJ2-4, with a tentative D call TRBD2 (7 bases). The CDR3 covers 14 residues. Germline CDR1 SGHTA, CDR2 FQGTGA. The CDR3 sequence: CGGTGAGAKDTQYF. CDR3 nucleotides: TGTGGCGGCACGGGGGCGGGAGCCAAAGACACGCAGTACTTC.

In regard to this clonotype: This CDR3 is missing its conserved last phenylalanine or tryptophan, likely due to a read error. The chain couples TRBV6-1 to TRBJ2-5, with D tentatively TRBD1 (6 bases). The J call may be mistaken, given a closer DNA end match to TRBJ2-1. In germline, CDR1 is MNHNS, CDR2 SASEGT. CDR3 length equals 15 residues. CDR3 sequence reads: CASSEEPGVQETQFL. Written as DNA, the CDR3 is TGTGCCAGCAGTGAGGAGCCAGGGGTGCAAGAGACCCAGTTCTTG.

Points on this clonotype: Germline and junction disagree at one end, which may indicate a read error. The rearrangement uses TRBV7-2 and TRBJ2-5, with D perhaps TRBD1 or TRBD2 (6 bases each). The CDR3 covers 16 residues. Per germline, CDR1 SGHTA and CDR2 FQGNSA. The CDR3 spells CASRGAGGGDQEIQYF. CDR3 nucleotide sequence: TGTGCCAGCAGGGGAGCCGGGGGCGGGGACCAAGAGATCCAGTACTTC.

The table lists this clonotype with many counts. This may stem from a read error, because a much larger clone lies one nucleotide away. The genes are TRBV27 and TRBJ2-1; D is ambiguous. TRBJ2-7 explains the end of the DNA better; the J call may be wrong. This CDR3 region has 15 residues. Germline V gives CDR1 MNHEY, CDR2 SMNVEV (reference sequence). The CDR3 region has the DNA TGTGCCAGCAGTTTACTCACCCCCCCCCAAAATGAGCAGTACTTC. Translated, it gives CASSLLTPPQNEQYF.